The 18 T cell receptor beta chains below were found in one sample sequenced in a study of T cells after yellow fever vaccination. Each CDR3 protein gets one entry after TCRdb re-called the 5' RACE reads with MiXCR. The data contain around 340,000 distinct CDR3 sequences, 8% to 10% of them singletons. Sequenced here: PBMCs, sampled on the day of the first yellow fever vaccination. Every receptor here comes from a man aged 18 to 29 who received the YFV17D yellow fever vaccine.

This clonotype was recorded many times. At one end the junction does not follow the germline gene, possibly because of a read error. The chain joins TRBV7-9 to TRBJ1-3; D is possibly TRBD1 (5 bases). CDR3 length: 11 residues. The V gene's germline CDR1 is SEHNR and CDR2 FQNEAQ (reference sequence). Here the CDR3 reads CASSLEQDELF. In nucleotides, the CDR3 is TGTGCCAGCAGCTTAGAACAGGACGAACTATTT.

This clonotype has a handful of counts. The DNA of the CDR3 is TGCAGTGCTGCCGGGACAGGGGTTCAAAAACTGTTTTTT. Amino acid sequence: CSAAGTGVQKLFF. V is TRBV20-1 and J is TRBJ1-4, with 10 bases aligning to TRBD1. The CDR3 length is 13 residues. V was pared by 5 bases and J by 9 bases, with 6 bases of the junction left unmatched. Per the germline V gene, CDR1 is DFQATT and CDR2 is SNEGSKA (reference sequence).

In its sample, this clonotype was seen a few times. J is TRBJ2-7 and V is TRBV7-8; possibly TRBD2 for D (5 bases). The V gene lost 1 base and the J gene lost 4 bases, with 14 bases spanning the gap. CDR3 length equals 15 residues. Germline CDR1 SGHVS, CDR2 FQNEAQ. The CDR3 loop is CASSLEGQRTYEQYV. The CDR3 nucleotides are TGTGCCAGCAGCTTAGAAGGTCAGCGGACGTACGAGCAGTACGTC.

The V and J genes are TRBV12-3 or TRBV12-4 and TRBJ2-1; maybe TRBD2 (5 bases). This CDR3 is built from 14 residues. V lost 4 bases and J lost 5, with 12 bases in between. The CDR3 sequence: CASSSWTENNEQFF. CDR3 nucleotide sequence: TGTGCCAGCAGTTCTTGGACTGAAAACAATGAGCAGTTCTTC.

This clonotype was found a few times. The V and J genes are TRBV12-3 or TRBV12-4 and TRBJ1-2; maybe TRBD1 (5 bases). V dropped 6 bases and J dropped 7 bases, with 18 bases sitting between them. The CDR3 is 14 amino acids. The CDR3 DNA reads TGTGCCAGCAGCCCGCATCAGGGTAGGCGTGGCTACACCTTC. Its translation is CASSPHQGRRGYTF.

V and J are TRBV19 and TRBJ2-2; 7 bases are a match to TRBD1. The V gene's germline CDR1 is LNHDA and CDR2 SQIVND (reference sequence). CDR3 length: 19 amino acids. V was pared by 7 bases and J by 6 bases, with 23 bases of the junction left unmatched. CDR3 residues: CASTRIVGDSPVYSGELFF. The CDR3 DNA reads TGTGCCAGTACCCGAATTGTGGGGGACAGTCCGGTTTATTCCGGGGAGCTGTTTTTT. Complete variable domain (other parts from reference TRBV19 and TRBJ2-2): DGGITQSPKYLFRKEGQNVTLSCEQNLNHDAMYWYRQDPGQGLRLIYYSQIVNDFQKGDIAEGYSVSREKKESFPLTVTSAQKNPTAFYLCASTRIVGDSPVYSGELFFGEGSRLTVL.

This clonotype has a count of ten or more. The V gene is TRBV6-5, the J gene TRBJ2-2, with TRBD2 identical over 7 bases. The CDR3 is 18 amino acids. The V and J ends lost 2 bases and 3 bases, in that order; junction bases with no gene match: 12. Germline assignment: CDR1 MNHEY and CDR2 SVGAGI. The CDR3 DNA is TGTGCCAGCAGTTACAACCTTGTCGGGGGGTCCTACACCGGGGAGCTGTTTTTT. Encoded protein: CASSYNLVGGSYTGELFF.

This clonotype showed up just a few times. The rearrangement joins TRBV7-2 to TRBJ2-7, with TRBD2 matching over 10 bases. V shed 5 bases, J shed 5 bases, and the junction held 12 bases outside the gene matches. Germline V gene data show CDR1 as SGHTA and CDR2 as FQGNSA. This CDR3 comprises 16 residues. This CDR3 reads CASSPQGLAKIHEQYV. The DNA of the CDR3 is TGTGCCAGCAGCCCACAGGGACTAGCGAAAATCCACGAGCAGTACGTC.

This clonotype was counted at least ten times. The V call is TRBV7-2, the J call TRBJ2-1; D might be TRBD2 (5 bases). Trimming cost V 4 bases and J 0 bases, with 16 bases left between them. The CDR3 loop spans 17 amino acids. Germline CDR1 and CDR2: SGHTA and FQGNSA. The CDR3 DNA sequence: TGTGCCAGCAGCTCAGGATTCCCGGGGAGCTCCTACAATGAGCAGTTCTTC. It is translated as CASSSGFPGSSYNEQFF.

The chain combines TRBV10-1 with TRBJ2-3, with D possibly being TRBD2 (6 bases). The CDR3 has 15 amino acids. Looked up from germline, CDR1 is WNHNN and CDR2 is SYGVQD (reference sequence). V lost 3 bases and J lost 2, with 12 bases in between. CDR3 residues: CASSDGGGVTDTQYF. The CDR3 nucleotides are TGCGCCAGCAGTGATGGCGGCGGGGTCACAGATACGCAGTATTTT.

This chain uses TRBV3-1 with TRBJ1-2; tentative D call: TRBD1 (6 bases). The CDR3 covers 13 residues. Trimming stripped 5 bases from V and 2 bases from J, with 9 bases between. Germline assignment: CDR1 LGHDT and CDR2 YNNKEL (reference sequence). The CDR3: CASSGDNNYGYTF. In nucleotides, the CDR3 is TGTGCCAGCAGCGGGGACAACAACTATGGCTACACCTTC.

The table lists this clonotype with a few counts. The chain joins TRBV10-2 to TRBJ1-4; 12 bases match TRBD1. This CDR3 contains 15 residues. V lost 3 bases, J lost 7 bases, and 3 bases stayed unmatched. Germline CDR1 is WSHSY and CDR2 is SAAADI. CDR3 sequence (DNA): TGCGCCAGCAGTGATGGGACAGGGGGCGGTGAAAAACTGTTTTTT. As protein: CASSDGTGGGEKLFF.

The chain has TRBV2 and TRBJ2-3; no firm D call. Trimming left V 2 bases short and J 3 bases short, with 9 bases between. Germline CDR1 and CDR2: SNHLY and FYNNEI. The CDR3 sequence is 14 residues long. CDR3 DNA: TGTGCCAGCAGTGAACCCGGCCAAACAGATACGCAGTATTTT. Translating gives CASSEPGQTDTQYF.

This clonotype appeared a few times. This chain connects TRBV3-1 to TRBJ1-5; possible D gene TRBD1, 5 bases. Germline V gene lookup returns CDR1 LGHDT and CDR2 YNNKEL (reference sequence). CDR3 size: 13 residues. The V end lost 1 base, the J end lost 6 bases, and 7 bases lay between the germline ends. In nucleotides, the CDR3 is TGTGCCAGCAGCCAAGGGGGGGGTCAGCCCCAGCATTTT. Its protein product is CASSQGGGQPQHF.

The V gene is TRBV6-5, the J gene TRBJ2-6; 7 bases are a match to TRBD2. V shed 2 bases and J 0 bases; nucleotides not matched to a gene: 4. This CDR3 comprises 17 residues. Looked up from germline, CDR1 is MNHEY and CDR2 is SVGAGI. CDR3: CASSYPGGVSGANVLTF. The CDR3 nucleotides read TGTGCCAGCAGTTACCCGGGGGGTGTCTCTGGGGCCAACGTCCTGACTTTC.

The CDR3 sequence is CASSVEAGGSTDTQYF. Here the CDR3 DNA reads TGTGCCAGCAGCGTCGAGGCAGGGGGTAGTACAGATACGCAGTATTTT. The chain is built from TRBV12-3 or TRBV12-4 and TRBJ2-3, with 7 bases aligning to TRBD1. The junction had 12 bases not matched to a gene; V was cut back by 6 bases and J by 3 bases. This CDR3 contains 16 residues.

This clonotype was counted a few times. The chain recombines TRBV2 with TRBJ2-3; a weak D match, TRBD1 (5 bases). CDR1 is SNHLY and CDR2 is FYNNEI in the germline V gene. The CDR3 consists of 16 residues. Trimming removed 7 bases from V and 1 base from J, with 18 bases in between. The CDR3 DNA follows: TGTGCCAGCACCCAATGGGGTCAGGGCGGCACAGATACGCAGTATTTT. Protein product: CASTQWGQGGTDTQYF.

This clonotype was counted between two and nine times. The CDR3 here is CASSLDAEANTGELFF. The CDR3 coding sequence is TGTGCCAGCAGCTTGGACGCAGAGGCGAACACCGGGGAGCTGTTTTTT. The V call is TRBV5-6, the J call TRBJ2-2; D gene uncertain. The V end lost 0 bases, the J end lost 0 bases, and 9 bases lay between the germline ends. This CDR3 comprises 16 residues. Germline V gene sequence: CDR1 SGHDT, CDR2 YYEEEE.